One and the same sample provided the 20 T cell receptor beta chains below, sequenced in a study of blood T cell repertoires in COVID-19. Clones were sequenced by immunoSEQ multiplex PCR, and TCRdb holds only the in-frame ones, with some missing. The table records about 41,000 clones, more than 70% of them present only once. The sample consisted of peripheral blood. The receptors originated from a woman over 75 with active or convalescent COVID-19.

This clone was counted a single time. The chain links TRBV10-3 to TRBJ1-4; D may be TRBD1 (5 bases). Deletions cut 1 base from V and 7 bases from J, with 7 bases between. The CDR3 totals 13 residues. Germline CDR1 and CDR2: ENHRY and SYGVKD. The CDR3 coding sequence is TGTGCCATCAGTGAGTTGCAGGGTGAAAAACTGTTTTTT. Amino acids: CAISELQGEKLFF.

The CDR3, as DNA: TGCGCCAGCAGCCGCGCGGGTAGTTATCCCTACGAGCAGTACTTC. Protein sequence: CASSRAGSYPYEQYF. The chain employs TRBV5-1 and TRBJ2-7; weak D call: TRBD2 (5 bases). V lost 4 bases and J 2 bases, leaving 16 bases between the germline ends. The CDR3 has 15 residues. The germline gives CDR1 SGHRS, CDR2 YFSETQ. The variable domain in full, completed from reference TRBV5-1 and TRBJ2-7, reads KAGVTQTPRYLIKTRGQQVTLSCSPISGHRSVSWYQQTPGQGLQFLFEYFSETQRNKGNFPGRFSGRQFSNSRSEMNVSTLELGDSALYLCASSRAGSYPYEQYFGPGTRLTVT.

J is TRBJ1-1 and V is TRBV6-6; D is ambiguous. Germline CDR1 and CDR2: MNHNY and SVGAGI (reference sequence). CDR3 length: 12 residues. V dropped 2 bases and J dropped 2 bases, with 3 bases sitting between them. CDR3: CASSYLNTEAFF. The CDR3 nucleotides read TGTGCCAGCAGTTACCTAAACACTGAAGCTTTCTTT.

This chain uses TRBV3-1 (or the pseudogene TRBV3-2) with TRBJ1-4, with D perhaps matching TRBD1 (5 bases). V lost 1 base, J lost 0 bases, and 18 bases lay in between. Germline V gene sequence: CDR1 LGHDT, CDR2 YNNKEL (reference sequence). CDR3 size: 19 residues. CDR3 loop: CASSQGLPGLSSTNEKLFF. The CDR3 coding sequence is TGTGCCAGCAGCCAAGGGCTGCCAGGGTTATCCTCAACTAATGAAAAACTGTTTTTT.

J is TRBJ2-5 and V is TRBV5-5, with 7 bases matching TRBD1. Germline-derived CDR1 and CDR2 are SGHKS and YYEKEE (reference sequence). The CDR3 is 13 amino acids. Trimming cost V 2 bases and J 5 bases; bases outside gene matches: 3. The CDR3 is CASSFDRDETQYF. The CDR3 DNA reads as TGTGCCAGCAGCTTTGACAGGGACGAGACCCAGTACTTC.

The chain links TRBV25-1 to TRBJ1-1, with D possibly matching TRBD1 (6 bases). Trimming pared 4 bases from V and 0 bases from J, leaving 9 bases between. CDR1 and CDR2 (germline): MGHDK, SYGVNS. This CDR3 contains 14 residues. DNA for the CDR3: TGTGCCAGCAGTGCACAGGGTTTGAACACTGAAGCTTTCTTT. This translates into CASSAQGLNTEAFF.

The genes are TRBV11-3 and TRBJ1-5, with TRBD1 as a possible D gene (6 bases). The germline gives CDR1 SGHNT, CDR2 YENEEA. With 0 bases removed from V and 1 base from J, the gap between germline ends came to 13 bases. The CDR3 is made up of 17 amino acids. The CDR3 sequence: CASSLDRRGRSNQPQHF. The DNA for the CDR3 is TGTGCCAGCAGCTTAGATCGCAGGGGTCGGAGCAATCAGCCCCAGCATTTT.

This clone was seen more than once but under ten times. The rearrangement uses TRBV5-4 and TRBJ2-1; no reliable D call. Germline loops: CDR1 SGHNT, CDR2 YYREEE (reference sequence). CDR3 length: 12 amino acids. V lost 0 bases to trimming and J lost 6 bases, with 4 bases between them. DNA of the CDR3: TGTGCCAGCAGCTTGGTTAGCAATGAGCAGTTCTTC. Protein sequence: CASSLVSNEQFF.

The V and J genes are TRBV7-2 and TRBJ1-3; TRBD1 matches 8 bases. J lost 4 bases, V lost 3 bases, and 11 bases had no gene match. The CDR3 contains 17 residues. Germline lookup yields CDR1 SGHTA and CDR2 FQGNSA. CDR3 in DNA: TGTGCCAGCAGCTTGGAGTTCCAGGGGGCGCTCGGAAACACCATATATTTT. It is translated as CASSLEFQGALGNTIYF.

This rearrangement joins TRBV4-1 to TRBJ1-2, with a tentative D call TRBD1 (6 bases). V was trimmed by 2 bases and J by 7 bases, leaving 20 bases between them. Per the germline V gene, CDR1 is MGHRA and CDR2 is YSYEKL. The CDR3 sequence is 16 residues long. CDR3 region: CASSQNPGQIGGGYTF. The CDR3 DNA sequence: TGCGCCAGCAGCCAAAACCCCGGACAGATCGGCGGTGGCTACACCTTC.

The chain carries TRBV6-5 and TRBJ2-3; 8 bases are shared with TRBD1. V was clipped by 8 bases and J by 5 bases; unmatched bases: 9. Germline V gene lookup returns CDR1 MNHEY and CDR2 SVGAGI. The CDR3 runs 14 residues. CDR3 coding DNA: TGTGCCAGCTCCAGGGGGCCCAGTGGAGATACGCAGTATTTT. This gives the protein CASSRGPSGDTQYF.

The rearrangement joins TRBV11-2 to TRBJ2-7, with 10 bases identical to TRBD2. The CDR3 covers 15 residues. J gave up 0 bases and V 5 bases, and 4 bases lay outside the gene matches. Germline V lookup: CDR1 SGHAT, CDR2 FQNNGV. The CDR3 sequence is CASSPGLASSYEQYF. The CDR3 region has the DNA TGTGCCAGCAGCCCGGGACTAGCGTCCTCCTACGAGCAGTACTTC.

The chain carries TRBV7-9 and TRBJ1-3; 9 positions agree with TRBD1. V lost 9 bases to trimming and J lost 0 bases; unmatched junction nucleotides: 6. This CDR3 has 15 amino acids. Germline V gene lookup returns CDR1 SEHNR and CDR2 FQNEAQ (reference sequence). The CDR3 is CARGQGPHSGNTIYF. The CDR3, as DNA: TGTGCCAGAGGACAGGGGCCGCACTCTGGAAACACCATATATTTT.

The chain links TRBV6-6 to TRBJ2-3; 11 bases fit TRBD1. In germline, CDR1 is MNHNY, CDR2 SVGAGI (reference sequence). This CDR3 has 16 residues. V lost 10 bases and J lost 4; bases outside the gene matches: 13. The CDR3 region is CATLNAGQGASDTQYF. Here the CDR3 DNA reads TGTGCCACCTTGAACGCCGGACAGGGGGCCTCAGATACGCAGTATTTT.

This clone was observed once. The chain couples TRBV28 to TRBJ1-5, with 9 bases aligning to TRBD1. V lost 8 bases, J lost 2 bases, and 7 bases stayed unmatched. The CDR3 totals 15 residues. The germline CDR1 and CDR2 sequences are MDHEN and SYDVKM. The CDR3: CASRPGTGRNQPQHF. CDR3 bases: TGTGCCAGCCGACCCGGGACAGGGCGCAATCAGCCCCAGCATTTT. Filled out from reference TRBV28 and TRBJ1-5, the complete variable domain reads DVKVTQSSRYLVKRTGEKVFLECVQDMDHENMFWYRQDPGLGLRLIYFSYDVKMKEKGDIPEGYSVSREKKERFSLILESASTNQTSMYLCASRPGTGRNQPQHFGDGTRLSIL.

This clone was counted ten times or more. The chain is built from TRBV4-1 and TRBJ2-2; TRBD2 aligns across 10 bases. With V trimmed by 1 base and J by 6 bases, 23 bases remained unmatched. The CDR3 totals 22 residues. The germline V gene has CDR1 MGHRA and CDR2 YSYEKL. The CDR3: CASSQVARRFDRSGRAPGELFF. DNA for the CDR3: TGCGCCAGCAGCCAAGTTGCCAGGAGATTCGACCGGAGCGGGAGGGCCCCCGGGGAGCTGTTTTTT.

The V gene is TRBV30, the J gene TRBJ1-3; D is unclear. The CDR3 runs to 12 residues. Trimming stripped 0 bases from V and 5 bases from J, with 5 bases between. Germline V gives CDR1 GTSNPN, CDR2 SVGIG (reference sequence). As DNA, the CDR3 is TGTGCCTGGAGTGTACAAAGAAACACCATATATTTT. Encoded protein: CAWSVQRNTIYF. Complete variable domain (other parts from reference TRBV30 and TRBJ1-3): SQTIHQWPATLVQPVGSPLSLECTVEGTSNPNLYWYRQAAGRGLQLLFYSVGIGQISSEVPQNLSASRPQDRQFILSSKKLLLSDSGFYLCAWSVQRNTIYFGEGSWLTVV.

This clone occurred many times. The genes are TRBV19 and TRBJ2-1; D is ambiguous. The CDR3 sequence is 14 residues long. V lost 5 bases and J lost 10, with 18 bases in between. Germline CDR1 and CDR2: LNHDA and SQIVND (reference sequence). The DNA of the CDR3 is TGTGCCAGTAGTGCATCAAAATCGGTGTGGGAGCAGTTCTTC. Its protein is CASSASKSVWEQFF.

The chain employs TRBV6-9 and TRBJ1-2; tentative D call: TRBD1 (6 bases). In germline, CDR1 is MNHGY, CDR2 SVAAGI. V was pared by 6 bases and J by 3 bases, with 14 bases between. This CDR3 region has 14 residues. Here the CDR3 reads CASSPAGGDYGYTF. The CDR3 DNA sequence: TGTGCCAGCAGCCCTGCGGGGGGCGACTATGGCTACACCTTC.

The genes are TRBV5-1 and TRBJ2-5, with 7 positions matching TRBD2. The CDR3 has 15 amino acids. The V gene's germline CDR1 is SGHRS and CDR2 YFSETQ. With V trimmed by 0 bases and J by 5 bases, 7 bases remained unmatched. CDR3 nucleotide sequence: TGCGCCAGCAGCTTGGGGGGGAGGGTCGAGGAGACCCAGTACTTC. Protein: CASSLGGRVEETQYF.